This T cell receptor (beta chain) is drawn from a study of OX40 agonist ivuxolimab in advanced cancers. Study background: The patients received agonistic anti-OX40 (CD134) antibody ivuxolimab. Regarding the study as a whole: The expanded peripheral T cells' antigen specificity was not determined. The CD4+ and CD8+ T cells in the blood had expanded clonally by week 6 at 0.1 to 3.0 mg/kg.

Note on this clone: Its antigen is not identified.

Researchers took blood at baseline, on cycle 4 day 1, and on cycle 7 day 1. The CDR3 totals 13 residues. CDR1 KGHSH and CDR2 LQKENI come from the germline V gene. The ends were cut back, 8 bases at V and 0 bases at J, with 10 bases in the middle. The protocol was immunoSEQ multiplex PCR, while the TCRdb copy is restricted to in-frame clones and leaves out a portion. The data show fewer than 45,000 clones, roughly 90% seen once. This chain joins TRBV18 and TRBJ1-1, with no clear D. Sequenced material: CD4+ or CD8+ T cells sorted from blood, taken in a trial of the OX40 agonist ivuxolimab. The TCR sequence derives from an adult with an advanced solid tumor such as melanoma, head and neck, liver or kidney cancer. CDR3 in DNA: TGTGCCAGCGGAGGAAGCATGAACACTGAAGCTTTCTTT. As protein: CASGGSMNTEAFF.